The rows below give T cell receptor beta chains drawn from one sample of a study of cytomegalovirus exposure and HLA in healthy donors. Some clones are missing from TCRdb's copy, which holds only in-frame ones; the method was immunoSEQ multiplex PCR. The sample yields some 150,000 clones, roughly 80% seen once. The sample consisted of PBMCs. Receptors were obtained from a female donor in good health and CMV-seronegative. Each CDR3 is given with its conserved first and last residue. Each record gives: clone size, V gene, J gene, D gene, CDR3 protein, CDR3 DNA. The D gene is left open where the match is weak. Clone sizes are given selectively: once, few, many, or a class where the clone is expanded.

-	TRBV7-9	TRBJ2-1	TRBD2	CASSLALGGSYNEQFF	TGTGCCAGCAGCTTAGCGCTGGGGGGGTCCTACAATGAGCAGTTCTTC
-	TRBV4-1	TRBJ1-4	TRBD1	CASSRGTGKRNEKLFF	TGCGCCAGCAGCCGAGGGACAGGGAAACGAAATGAAAAACTGTTTTTT
-	TRBV27	TRBJ2-7	TRBD2	CASRLAGSSSYEQYF	TGTGCCAGCAGGTTAGCGGGGTCGAGCTCCTACGAGCAGTACTTC
-	TRBV7-3	TRBJ1-2	-	CASSLNQGHGYTF	TGTGCCAGCAGCTTAAACCAGGGCCATGGCTACACCTTC
few	TRBV6-1	TRBJ2-2	-	CASSGQAGTGELFF	TGTGCCAGCAGTGGACAGGCGGGCACCGGGGAGCTGTTTTTT
-	TRBV6-5	TRBJ2-7	-	CASTQTSSGFHEQYF	TGTGCCAGCACCCAGACTAGTTCAGGATTCCACGAGCAGTACTTC
few	TRBV28	TRBJ2-5	-	CASKSGEETQYF	TGTGCCAGCAAGAGCGGTGAAGAGACCCAGTACTTC
-	TRBV28	TRBJ2-7	TRBD1	CASSSPGTGHSYEQYF	TGTGCCAGCAGCTCTCCCGGGACAGGGCACTCCTACGAGCAGTACTTC
-	TRBV27	TRBJ2-1	-	CASSPLTGLVSNEQFF	TGTGCCAGCAGTCCCCTTACAGGGCTGGTTTCCAATGAGCAGTTCTTC
-	TRBV4-2	TRBJ2-1	TRBD1	CASSQDEGAINEQFF	TGTGCCAGCAGCCAAGATGAGGGGGCGATCAATGAGCAGTTCTTC
-	TRBV7-6	TRBJ2-5	TRBD2	CASSPRLAAGTQYF	TGTGCCAGCAGCCCACGACTAGCTGCGGGGACCCAGTACTTC
-	TRBV2	TRBJ2-7	TRBD1	CASRGGQGSYEQYF	TGTGCCAGCAGGGGGGGACAGGGGTCCTACGAGCAGTACTTC
-	TRBV5-1	TRBJ2-1	TRBD2	CASSLGSGISYNEQFF	TGCGCCAGCAGCTTAGGTAGCGGGATCTCCTACAATGAGCAGTTCTTC
once	TRBV19	TRBJ2-3	TRBD2	CASSMGSASGYTDTQYF	TGTGCCAGTAGTATGGGAAGTGCTAGCGGGTACACAGATACGCAGTATTTT
-	TRBV10-3	TRBJ2-2	-	CAISEPGSTGELFF	TGTGCCATCAGTGAGCCGGGTTCCACCGGGGAGCTGTTTTTT
-	TRBV2	TRBJ1-1	TRBD1	CASSTQGVGTEAFF	TGTGCCAGCAGTACTCAGGGGGTAGGCACTGAAGCTTTCTTT
-	TRBV27	TRBJ2-7	TRBD2	CASSRGGLYEQYF	TGTGCCAGCAGTCGGGGGGGCCTCTACGAGCAGTACTTC
-	TRBV7-3	TRBJ1-1	-	CASSYSGQNTEAFF	TGTGCCAGCAGCTACTCGGGACAGAACACTGAAGCTTTCTTT
few	TRBV29-1	TRBJ2-7	-	CSGGRQYEQYF	TGCAGCGGTGGGAGACAATACGAGCAGTACTTC
-	TRBV5-5	TRBJ2-2	-	CASRQGTRAITGELFF	TGTGCCAGCAGGCAGGGGACGAGGGCTATCACCGGGGAGCTGTTTTTT
-	TRBV6-1	TRBJ1-5	-	CASTRVNLGNQPQHF	TGTGCCAGCACGAGGGTTAATTTGGGCAATCAGCCCCAGCATTTT
-	TRBV7-9	TRBJ1-2	-	CASSQGGGGYTF	TGTGCCAGCAGCCAAGGGGGGGGTGGCTACACCTTC
-	TRBV2	TRBJ1-5	-	CASSNRLGGNQPQHF	TGTGCCAGCAGCAACCGACTAGGGGGCAATCAGCCCCAGCATTTT
-	TRBV28	TRBJ2-7	-	CASSLGAEYEQYF	TGTGCCAGCAGTTTAGGGGCGGAATACGAGCAGTACTTC
few	TRBV5-6	TRBJ2-7	-	CASSSPPGYEQYF	TGTGCCAGCAGTTCTCCGCCGGGCTACGAGCAGTACTTC
-	TRBV30	TRBJ2-5	-	CAWSVRRGTQYF	TGTGCCTGGAGTGTAAGGAGAGGGACCCAGTACTTC
-	TRBV28	TRBJ2-5	-	CASSLYLAETQYF	TGTGCCAGCAGTTTATACCTAGCAGAGACCCAGTACTTC
-	TRBV11-2	TRBJ2-7	-	CASRADRLGYEQYF	TGTGCCAGCAGGGCCGACAGGTTGGGCTACGAGCAGTACTTC
few	TRBV6-5	TRBJ1-1	-	CASSYSAGEAFF	TGTGCCAGCAGTTACTCCGCAGGGGAAGCTTTCTTT
-	TRBV30	TRBJ1-1	-	CAWINNGGPDEAFF	TGTGCCTGGATCAACAACGGAGGGCCAGACGAAGCTTTCTTT
few	TRBV7-9	TRBJ1-2	-	CASSSSGTRHGYTF	TGTGCCAGCAGCTCCTCCGGGACAAGGCATGGCTACACCTTC
-	TRBV18	TRBJ1-1	TRBD1	CASSLDRGTEAFF	TGTGCCAGCTCACTGGACAGGGGTACTGAAGCTTTCTTT
-	TRBV10-2	TRBJ2-1	TRBD2	CASASGNYNEQFF	TGCGCCAGTGCTAGCGGGAACTACAATGAGCAGTTCTTC
-	TRBV5-1	TRBJ2-7	TRBD2	CASRTGTSGSYEQYF	TGCGCCAGCAGAACCGGGACTAGCGGCTCCTACGAGCAGTACTTC
-	TRBV10-3	TRBJ2-1	TRBD2	CAAREKDYNEQFF	TGTGCGGCGCGGGAGAAGGACTACAATGAGCAGTTCTTC
few	TRBV6-5	TRBJ2-7	-	CASSYNRAYYEQYF	TGTGCCAGCAGTTACAACAGGGCCTACTACGAGCAGTACTTC
-	TRBV2	TRBJ2-5	TRBD1	CASSALTGEETQYF	TGTGCCAGCAGTGCCCTCACAGGGGAGGAGACCCAGTACTTC
-	TRBV27	TRBJ1-4	TRBD1	CASRKLTGGRDEKLFF	TGTGCCAGCAGGAAGCTGACAGGGGGCAGGGATGAAAAACTGTTTTTT
once	TRBV5-1	TRBJ2-5	-	CASSLVGGEETQYF	TGCGCCAGCAGCTTGGTTGGAGGGGAAGAGACCCAGTACTTC
-	TRBV30	TRBJ2-2	TRBD2	CAWSGGTSGRAGTGELFF	TGTGCCTGGAGTGGGGGGACTAGCGGGAGGGCCGGCACCGGGGAGCTGTTTTTT
-	TRBV18	TRBJ1-2	TRBD1	CASSSGQGLGGYTF	TGTGCCAGCTCGTCAGGACAGGGTTTAGGCGGCTACACCTTC
few	TRBV5-4	TRBJ1-2	TRBD1	CASSSGQGYYGYTF	TGTGCCAGCAGTTCCGGACAGGGCTACTATGGCTACACCTTC
once	TRBV4-1	TRBJ2-7	TRBD2	CASSQTSGAYEQYF	TGCGCCAGCAGCCAGACTAGCGGCGCCTACGAGCAGTACTTC
-	TRBV25-1	TRBJ2-1	-	CASSTTGYNEQFF	TGTGCCAGCAGTACTACAGGCTACAATGAGCAGTTCTTC
-	TRBV5-6	TRBJ2-7	-	CASSLVRSSYEQYF	TGTGCCAGCAGCTTGGTCCGTAGCTCCTACGAGCAGTACTTC